One sample yielded the 15 T cell receptor beta chains listed below, sequenced in a study of T-cell memory formation after mild COVID-19. TCRdb used MiXCR to reprocess the 5' RACE reads, holding one entry per CDR3 protein. The sample includes roughly 180,000 distinct CDR3 sequences, approximately 18% of them seen just once. The sample was PBMCs or a T cell subset sorted from them (not recorded which). The receptors were sampled from a young man who had mild COVID-19 (a few samples of this study predate the infection). Cell type and time point are not known.

This clonotype was counted only a few times. The gene calls are TRBV7-2 and TRBJ1-2, with D unclear. V lost 1 base to trimming and J lost 4 bases, with 19 bases between them. Per germline, CDR1 SGHTA and CDR2 FQGNSA. The CDR3 runs 17 residues. The CDR3 here is CASSLEVTPNPIYGYTF. CDR3 DNA sequence: TGTGCCAGCAGCTTAGAGGTGACACCAAACCCCATCTATGGCTACACCTTC.

The genes are TRBV5-1 and TRBJ1-2, with 8 nucleotides matching TRBD1. This CDR3 spans 17 amino acids. After removal of 0 bases from V and 5 bases from J, the junction contained 12 bases not matched to a gene. Germline lookup yields CDR1 SGHRS and CDR2 YFSETQ. The CDR3 coding sequence is TGCGCCAGCAGCTTGGGGACGCGGACAGGGATAATTTATGGCTACACCTTC. It is translated as CASSLGTRTGIIYGYTF.

This clonotype was observed many times. This chain links TRBV24-1 with TRBJ2-2; 7 nucleotides align to TRBD1. Trimming cost V 0 bases and J 7 bases; bases outside gene matches: 4. The CDR3 consists of 15 residues. Germline lookup yields CDR1 KGHDR and CDR2 SFDVKD. CDR3 residues: CATSDLRRGIGELFF. The CDR3 nucleotides are TGTGCCACCAGTGATTTGCGCAGGGGGATCGGGGAGCTGTTTTTT.

This clonotype came up many times. The chain recombines TRBV3-1 with TRBJ2-7; D is undetermined. Germline lookup yields CDR1 LGHDT and CDR2 YNNKEL (reference sequence). CDR3 length: 11 amino acids. V shed 6 bases and J shed 2 bases, with 5 bases lying between them. As DNA, the CDR3 is TGTGCCAGCAGGAACACCTACGAGCAGTACTTC. The encoded protein is CASRNTYEQYF.

This clonotype was picked up a small number of times. The V gene is TRBV5-6, the J gene TRBJ1-1, with D perhaps matching TRBD1 (6 bases). Trimming took off 4 bases at V and 5 bases at J, with 15 bases between the two ends. Germline V CDR1 and CDR2: SGHDT, YYEEEE. This CDR3 region has 14 residues. CDR3 region: CASSPTGRETEAFF. In DNA form, the CDR3 reads TGTGCCAGCAGCCCCACAGGGCGGGAAACTGAAGCTTTCTTT.

This clonotype was seen a few times. The genes are TRBV5-1 and TRBJ2-3, with D tentatively TRBD2 (5 bases). CDR3 size: 14 residues. Trimming left V 4 bases short and J 2 bases short, with 11 bases between. CDR1 and CDR2 from the germline V gene are SGHRS and YFSETQ. The CDR3 DNA follows: TGCGCCAGCAGCGGAACGGGGTTCACAGATACGCAGTATTTT. It specifies CASSGTGFTDTQYF.

The gene calls are TRBV19 and TRBJ2-7; 8 positions match TRBD1. From germline, CDR1 is LNHDA and CDR2 SQIVND (reference sequence). Trimming at V came to 5 bases and at J to 2 bases, leaving 14 bases not matched to a gene. The CDR3 has 17 residues. CDR3 sequence: CASSLRTGRLVTYEQYV. The CDR3, as DNA: TGTGCCAGTAGTCTAAGGACAGGGAGGTTGGTTACCTACGAGCAGTACGTC.

This clonotype was observed a handful of times. The chain employs TRBV4-2 and TRBJ2-2; D perhaps matches TRBD2 (6 bases). V lost 4 bases to trimming and J lost 2 bases, with 11 bases between them. CDR3 length: 15 amino acids. CDR1 LGHNA and CDR2 YNFKEQ come from the germline V gene. The CDR3 DNA is TGTGCCAGCAGCCGAGGGACTCTAAACACCGGGGAGCTGTTTTTT. Its protein is CASSRGTLNTGELFF.

This clonotype has a handful of counts. V gene TRBV2 combines with J gene TRBJ2-3, with D unclear. Germline assignment: CDR1 SNHLY and CDR2 FYNNEI. V was cut by 5 bases and J by 0 bases, with 6 bases left in between. CDR3 length equals 13 residues. CDR3 DNA sequence: TGTGCCAGCAGTTTCCAAAGCACAGATACGCAGTATTTT. Translating gives CASSFQSTDTQYF.

The chain couples TRBV7-9 to TRBJ2-7; D assignment may be TRBD1 or TRBD2 (5 bases each). Trimming took off 5 bases at V and 4 bases at J, with 9 bases between the two ends. Germline V gene sequence: CDR1 SEHNR, CDR2 FQNEAQ (reference sequence). This CDR3 region has 12 residues. The CDR3, as DNA: TGTGCCAGCAGCGTGGGACGTTACGAGCAGTACTTC. It is translated as CASSVGRYEQYF. Together with reference TRBV7-9 and TRBJ2-7, the CDR3 gives the full variable domain: DTGVSQNPRHKITKRGQNVTFRCDPISEHNRLYWYRQTLGQGPEFLTYFQNEAQLEKSRLLSDRFSAERPKGSFSTLEIQRTEQGDSAMYLCASSVGRYEQYFGPGTRLTVT.

The CDR3 nucleotides are TGTGCCAGCAGCTTCCGTCAGACTAGCACAGATACGCAGTATTTT. Translation gives CASSFRQTSTDTQYF. The rearrangement links TRBV7-3 to TRBJ2-3; D ambiguous. This CDR3 comprises 15 residues. The V end was cut by 3 bases, the J end by 0 bases, with 10 bases between. Germline CDR1 is SGHTA and CDR2 is FQGTGA.

The J gene is TRBJ1-4, the V gene TRBV5-1; 8 positions agree with TRBD1. The CDR3 covers 14 residues. Germline V CDR1 and CDR2: SGHRS, YFSETQ. V was clipped by 4 bases and J by 8 bases; unmatched bases: 7. CDR3 residues: CASSVRGPGEKLFF. CDR3 sequence (DNA): TGCGCCAGCAGCGTCAGGGGGCCTGGAGAAAAACTGTTTTTT. The complete variable domain, with remaining parts taken from reference TRBV5-1 and TRBJ1-4, reads KAGVTQTPRYLIKTRGQQVTLSCSPISGHRSVSWYQQTPGQGLQFLFEYFSETQRNKGNFPGRFSGRQFSNSRSEMNVSTLELGDSALYLCASSVRGPGEKLFFGSGTQLSVL.

This chain connects TRBV7-2 to TRBJ2-3; weak D call: TRBD2 (6 bases). CDR3 length equals 15 residues. The germline gives CDR1 SGHTA, CDR2 FQGNSA. V was shortened by 4 bases and J by 2 bases, with 13 bases between the two germline ends. The CDR3, as DNA: TGTGCCAGCAGCTCCTTAGCGGACTACACAGATACGCAGTATTTT. Its translation: CASSSLADYTDTQYF.

The chain recombines TRBV12-3 or TRBV12-4 with TRBJ1-1; no clear D gene. CDR3 length equals 15 residues. The V gene lost 1 base and the J gene lost 1 base, with 10 bases spanning the gap. In DNA form, the CDR3 reads TGTGCCAGCAGTTTAGGTCCCAGCCCGAACACTGAAGCTTTCTTT. This translates into CASSLGPSPNTEAFF.

The V call is TRBV7-2, the J call TRBJ2-1; D gene unclear. Germline V lookup: CDR1 SGHTA, CDR2 FQGNSA. Trimming stripped 2 bases from V and 0 bases from J, with 11 bases between. The CDR3 consists of 16 residues. The CDR3 nucleotides read TGTGCCAGCAGCTTACTGGCGGTAAGCTCCTACAATGAGCAGTTCTTC. Translation gives CASSLLAVSSYNEQFF. The full variable domain, with the rest looked up from reference TRBV7-2 and TRBJ2-1, is GAGVSQSPSNKVTEKGKDVELRCDPISGHTALYWYRQSLGQGLEFLIYFQGNSAPDKSGLPSDRFSAERTGGSVSTLTIQRTQQEDSAVYLCASSLLAVSSYNEQFFGPGTRLTVL.